The next 24 T cell receptor beta chains were all read from a single sample in a study of glioma-infiltrating T cells. The iRepertoire nested amplicon-rescue multiplex PCR amplified TCR alpha and beta CDR3s from RNA. TCRdb re-analysed the multiplex PCR reads in MiXCR, keeping a single row per CDR3 protein. The sample consists of 150,000 to 200,000 distinct CDR3 sequences, 32% of them appearing once. Sequencing was carried out using glioma tissue, nonneoplastic brain tissue, or PBMCs (not recorded which). The receptors shown here come from a human donor with low-grade glioma or glioblastoma, undergoing nonglioma brain surgery, or in good health (not recorded which).

This clonotype was recorded at least ten times. Here the CDR3 reads CASRGLGTRSEKLFF. CDR3 in DNA: TGTGCCAGCCGGGGGTTGGGGACTCGATCTGAAAAACTGTTTTTT. The chain links TRBV2 to TRBJ1-4, with D possibly matching TRBD1 (5 bases). The CDR3 length is 15 residues. Trimming shortened V by 8 bases and J by 7 bases, and 20 bases separated the two germline ends. CDR1 and CDR2 from the germline V gene are SNHLY and FYNNEI. The full variable domain, with the rest looked up from reference TRBV2 and TRBJ1-4, is EPEVTQTPSHQVTQMGQEVILRCVPISNHLYFYWYRQILGQKVEFLVSFYNNEISEKSEIFDDQFSVERPDGSNFTLKIRSTKLEDSAMYFCASRGLGTRSEKLFFGSGTQLSVL.

This clonotype occurred a few times. The chain combines TRBV2 with TRBJ2-2; a weak D match, TRBD1 (6 bases). V lost 7 bases and J lost 4, with 10 bases in between. This CDR3 region has 13 residues. In germline, CDR1 is SNHLY, CDR2 FYNNEI. The CDR3 coding sequence is TGTGCCAGCATGCAGGGGTTCACCGGGGAGCTGTTTTTT. As protein: CASMQGFTGELFF.

Details on this clonotype: A much more abundant neighbour one base away suggests this may be a read error. The J gene is TRBJ2-1, the V gene TRBV5-4; D perhaps matches TRBD2 (5 bases). This CDR3 has 16 amino acids. Between the trimmed V and J ends, which lost 8 bases and 6 bases, there was a span of 24 bases. CDR1 is SGHNT, CDR2 YYREEE, per germline (reference sequence). The CDR3: CARSPLPPDSPNEQFF. CDR3 DNA: TGTGCCAGGAGCCCGTTACCCCCGGACTCTCCCAATGAGCAGTTCTTC.

Note on this clonotype: This may arise from a read error, as a much more abundant clone is one base away. Without the conserved terminal phenylalanine or tryptophan, this CDR3 likely stems from a read error. The V and J genes are TRBV12-3 or TRBV12-4 and TRBJ1-1; no clear D. The ends were cut back, 3 bases at V and 1 base at J, with 6 bases in the middle. The CDR3 contains 13 residues. The CDR3 spells CASSFRRNTEAFL. The CDR3 bases are TGTGCCAGCAGTTTCAGACGGAACACTGAAGCTTTCCTT.

This clonotype was seen many times. The chain employs TRBV20-1 and TRBJ2-1; no definite D call. Trimming removed 0 bases at V and 5 bases at J, with 8 bases between. The CDR3 has 13 residues. Germline loops: CDR1 DFQATT, CDR2 SNEGSKA (reference sequence). As DNA, the CDR3 is TGCAGTGCTAGAGACCATCTTAACAATGAGCAGTTCTTC. It codes for CSARDHLNNEQFF.

This clonotype was counted at least ten times. The chain couples TRBV6-1 to TRBJ2-5; possibly TRBD1 for D (7 bases). This CDR3 has 17 residues. Germline V CDR1 and CDR2: MNHNS, SASEGT. V was clipped by 6 bases and J by 2 bases, with 22 bases between them. CDR3 coding DNA: TGTGCCAGCAGCCCCGGAGGGTCAGGGGGAACTCAAGAGACCCAGTACTTC. It codes for CASSPGGSGGTQETQYF.

This clonotype was counted a single time. This may arise from a read error, as a much more abundant clone is one base away. The CDR3 region is CASTGNSGSYEQYF. The DNA of the CDR3 is TGTGCCAGCACCGGGAATAGCGGATCCTACGAGCAGTACTTC. The rearrangement links TRBV7-2 to TRBJ2-7; the D gene is possibly TRBD2 (6 bases). The CDR3 spans 14 residues. V lost 7 bases to trimming and J lost 1 base, with 14 bases between them. Germline V gene lookup returns CDR1 SGHTA and CDR2 FQGNSA.

This clonotype turned up a few times. The chain uses TRBV12-3 or TRBV12-4 and TRBJ1-2; D is ambiguous. Trimming took off 5 bases at V and 2 bases at J, with 6 bases between the two ends. There are 12 residues in the CDR3. DNA of the CDR3: TGTGCCAGCAGTCTACTAAACTATGGCTACACCTTC. This translates into CASSLLNYGYTF.

This clonotype was seen only a few times. The chain employs TRBV19 and TRBJ2-7; D perhaps matches TRBD1 (6 bases). Germline loops: CDR1 LNHDA, CDR2 SQIVND (reference sequence). This CDR3 spans 15 amino acids. The V end was cut by 6 bases, the J end by 5 bases, with 20 bases between. The CDR3 DNA reads as TGTGCCAGTAGCCTCATAGGTGACAGGCTCAACGAGCAGTACTTC. Translated, it gives CASSLIGDRLNEQYF.

Note on this clonotype: This sequence may be a read error, since a much larger clone differs from it by one base. The V call is TRBV3-1, the J call TRBJ2-7; D remains unclear. Germline loops: CDR1 LGHDT, CDR2 YNNKEL (reference sequence). The ends were cut back, 2 bases at V and 7 bases at J, with 6 bases in the middle. CDR3 size: 11 residues. DNA of the CDR3: TGTGCCAGCAGCCAAAATGGGGAGCAGTACTTC. Translated: CASSQNGEQYF.

The chain recombines TRBV29-1 with TRBJ1-2; unclear D gene. Germline V gives CDR1 SQVTM, CDR2 ANQGSEA. Trimming removed 3 bases at V and 0 bases at J, with 8 bases between. The CDR3 covers 13 residues. The DNA of the CDR3 is TGCAGCGTTGAGTCAGGAGCTAACTATGGCTACACCTTC. This translates into CSVESGANYGYTF.

The rearrangement links TRBV3-1 to TRBJ2-1; no clear D gene. CDR3 length equals 12 residues. V was pared by 0 bases and J by 13 bases, with 10 bases between. In germline, CDR1 is LGHDT, CDR2 YNNKEL (reference sequence). CDR3 sequence: CASSQEDLPQFF. CDR3 coding DNA: TGTGCCAGCAGCCAAGAGGACCTTCCCCAGTTCTTC.

About this clonotype: At one of its ends the junction is not consistent with the germline gene, which may arise from a read error. V is TRBV5-4 and J is TRBJ2-1; D possibly corresponds to TRBD1 (6 bases). Germline V gene lookup returns CDR1 SGHNT and CDR2 YYREEE (reference sequence). CDR3 length equals 15 residues. CDR3 sequence: CATSLVGGANNEQFF. The CDR3 DNA is TGTGCCACCAGCCTGGTAGGGGGAGCCAACAATGAGCAGTTCTTC. Looking up the rest from reference TRBV5-4 and TRBJ2-1 gives the full variable domain: ETGVTQSPTHLIKTRGQQVTLRCSSQSGHNTVSWYQQALGQGPQFIFQYYREEENGRGNFPPRFSGLQFPNYSSELNVNALELDDSALYLCATSLVGGANNEQFFGPGTRLTVL.

This clonotype appeared many times. The chain has TRBV29-1 and TRBJ2-7; 8 bases are a match to TRBD1. Per germline, CDR1 SQVTM and CDR2 ANQGSEA. With V trimmed by 0 bases and J by 2 bases, 6 bases remained unmatched. The CDR3 is made up of 15 amino acids. The CDR3 loop is CSVEDGTGETYEQYF. In DNA, the CDR3 is TGCAGCGTTGAAGATGGGACAGGCGAAACCTACGAGCAGTACTTC.

The table lists this clonotype with many counts. V is TRBV20-1 and J is TRBJ2-1, with 10 bases lining up with TRBD2. The CDR3 has 14 residues. Looked up from germline, CDR1 is DFQATT and CDR2 is SNEGSKA (reference sequence). V lost 3 bases and J lost 7; bases outside the gene matches: 6. Here the CDR3 DNA reads TGCAGTGCTAGGTCAGCGGGAGGGATAAATGAGCAGTTCTTC. Amino acids: CSARSAGGINEQFF.

V and J are TRBV6-6 and TRBJ2-7; D gene uncertain. The CDR3 extends over 13 amino acids. Germline values: CDR1 MNHNY, CDR2 SVGAGI (reference sequence). Trimming shortened V by 4 bases and J by 5 bases, and 12 bases separated the two germline ends. The CDR3 loop reads CASSFSIHDEQYF. The CDR3 bases are TGTGCCAGCAGTTTCTCGATACACGACGAGCAGTACTTC.

This clonotype was observed at least ten times. The genes are TRBV6-5 and TRBJ2-5, with D tentatively TRBD1 (6 bases). Per germline, CDR1 MNHEY and CDR2 SVGAGI. With 4 bases removed from V and 4 bases from J, the gap between germline ends came to 19 bases. This CDR3 has 16 residues. The CDR3 sequence is CASSFSIRSRGETQYF. The CDR3 region has the DNA TGTGCCAGCAGTTTCTCTATTCGATCCAGGGGAGAGACCCAGTACTTC.

This sequence joins TRBV7-2 and TRBJ1-4; tentative D call: TRBD1 (6 bases). The CDR3 consists of 16 residues. The V gene's germline CDR1 is SGHTA and CDR2 FQGNSA. V was pared by 3 bases and J by 8 bases, with 19 bases between. The CDR3: CASSLYGQGNGEKLFF. The CDR3 DNA follows: TGTGCCAGCAGCTTGTATGGGCAGGGGAATGGAGAAAAACTGTTTTTT.

The genes are TRBV20-1 and TRBJ2-5; D uncertain. The CDR3 length is 15 residues. Per germline, CDR1 DFQATT and CDR2 SNEGSKA (reference sequence). The V end lost 3 bases, the J end lost 5 bases, and 19 bases lay between the germline ends. This CDR3 is CSASGRTDSPETQYF. CDR3 DNA sequence: TGCAGTGCTAGTGGAAGAACAGACTCCCCTGAGACCCAGTACTTC.

This clonotype was detected many times. This chain uses TRBV27 with TRBJ2-5; TRBD1 matches at 8 bases. The ends lost 2 bases at V and 2 bases at J; junction bases unmatched: 4. CDR3 length equals 15 residues. CDR1 and CDR2 (germline): MNHEY, SMNVEV (reference sequence). The CDR3 bases are TGTGCCAGCAGTTTAGGGGACAGGCAACAAGAGACCCAGTACTTC. Translated, it gives CASSLGDRQQETQYF.

This clonotype showed up many times. It may be a read error: a sequence one base away is much more abundant. The CDR3 nucleotides read TGTGCCAGCTCACTCCGGGGGGATGCCCCCCACGAGCAGTACTTC. This translates into CASSLRGDAPHEQYF. The J gene is TRBJ2-7, the V gene TRBV27; the match to TRBD2 covers 7 bases. Trimming took 8 bases from V and 5 from J; bases not matched to a gene: 15. The germline gives CDR1 MNHEY, CDR2 SMNVEV (reference sequence). The CDR3 sequence is 15 residues long.

This clonotype has ten or more counts. V is TRBV7-6 and J is TRBJ2-1; D is unclear. This CDR3 has 15 residues. Trimming removed 2 bases from V and 0 bases from J, with 8 bases in between. CDR1 is SGHVS and CDR2 is FNYEAQ in the germline V gene. CDR3 residues: CASSLTPNSYNEQFF. CDR3 nucleotide sequence: TGTGCCAGCAGCTTAACACCTAACTCCTACAATGAGCAGTTCTTC. The variable domain in full, with the rest retrieved from reference TRBV7-6 and TRBJ2-1, is GAGVSQSPRYKVTKRGQDVALRCDPISGHVSLYWYRQALGQGPEFLTYFNYEAQQDKSGLPNDRFSAERPEGSISTLTIQRTEQRDSAMYRCASSLTPNSYNEQFFGPGTRLTVL.

On this clonotype itself: This could be a read error, since a much larger clone is one nucleotide away. The rearrangement links TRBV28 to TRBJ2-5, with 7 nucleotides matching TRBD1. Germline CDR1 and CDR2: MDHEN and SYDVKM. CDR3 size: 15 residues. After removal of 6 bases from V and 3 bases from J, the junction contained 10 bases not matched to a gene. In nucleotides, the CDR3 is TGTGCCAGCAGCCTCCCAGGGACAGATAAAGAGACCCAGTACTTC. Protein: CASSLPGTDKETQYF.

In its sample, this clonotype was seen many times. The rearrangement links TRBV15 to TRBJ2-3, with 8 positions matching TRBD1. Losses at the gene ends were 1 base for V and 5 bases for J; bases not matched to a gene: 5. From germline, CDR1 is LNHNV and CDR2 YYDKDF (reference sequence). CDR3 size: 15 residues. The CDR3 coding sequence is TGTGCCACCAGCAGAGCAGGGGGCGGGATAGATACGCAGTATTTT. This encodes CATSRAGGGIDTQYF.